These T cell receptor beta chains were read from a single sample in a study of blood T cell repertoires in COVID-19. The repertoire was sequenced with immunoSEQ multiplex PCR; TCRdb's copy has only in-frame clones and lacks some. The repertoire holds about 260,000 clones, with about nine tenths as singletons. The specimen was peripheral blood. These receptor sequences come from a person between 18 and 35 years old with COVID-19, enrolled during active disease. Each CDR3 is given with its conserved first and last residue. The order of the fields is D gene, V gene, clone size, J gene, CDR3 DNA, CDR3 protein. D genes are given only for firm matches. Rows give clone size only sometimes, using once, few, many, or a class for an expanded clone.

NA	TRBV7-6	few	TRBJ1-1	TGTGCCAGCAGCCTACAGCAGAACACTGAAGCTTTCTTT	CASSLQQNTEAFF
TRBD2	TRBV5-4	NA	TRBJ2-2	TGTGCCAGCAGCACCGGACTAGCGGGAGTGGACACCGGGGAGCTGTTTTTT	CASSTGLAGVDTGELFF
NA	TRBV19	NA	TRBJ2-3	TGTGCCAGTAGTATAGGCCTGACTAGCACAGATACGCAGTATTTT	CASSIGLTSTDTQYF
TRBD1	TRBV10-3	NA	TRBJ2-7	TGTGCCATCAGTGAGCCCGGACAGGGGGCGTACGAGCAGTACTTC	CAISEPGQGAYEQYF
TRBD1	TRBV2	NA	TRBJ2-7	TGTGCCACCGAGGACAGGGCCTACGAGCAGTACTTC	CATEDRAYEQYF
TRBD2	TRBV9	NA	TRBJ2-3	TGTGCCAGCAGCTTTCGACTAGCGGGAGAAACAGATACGCAGTATTTT	CASSFRLAGETDTQYF
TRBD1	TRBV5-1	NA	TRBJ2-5	TGCGCCAGCAGCCTCCAACAGGGGCGCCAAGAGACCCAGTACTTC	CASSLQQGRQETQYF
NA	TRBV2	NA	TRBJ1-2	TGTGCCAGAGGGGGGGGGCCCGCGGCTGGCTACACCTTC	CARGGGPAAGYTF
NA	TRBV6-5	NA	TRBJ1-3	TGTGCCAGCCGGAGGGCGAGCGAAGGAAACACCATATATTTT	CASRRASEGNTIYF
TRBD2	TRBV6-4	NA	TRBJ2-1	TGTGCCAGCAGTCCGACTAGCGGAGGTCTTCAGTTCTTC	CASSPTSGGLQFF
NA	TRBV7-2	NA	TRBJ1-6	TGTGCCAGCAGCTTTACGCGGGGCGGTAATTCACCCCTCCACTTT	CASSFTRGGNSPLHF
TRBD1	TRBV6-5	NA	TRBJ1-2	TGTGCCAGCAGTTTCGATACCGGGACAGGGAACTATGGCTACACCTTC	CASSFDTGTGNYGYTF
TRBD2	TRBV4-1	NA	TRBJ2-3	TGCGCCAGCAGCCCGAGGACTAGCGGGAGGTCCACAGATACGCAGTATTTT	CASSPRTSGRSTDTQYF
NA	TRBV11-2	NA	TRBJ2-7	TGTGCCAGCAGCTTATCGTACTACGAGCAGTACTTC	CASSLSYYEQYF
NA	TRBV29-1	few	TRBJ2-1	TGCAGCGTTGGGTCCTCTGTGGACAGCCGGCCGTTCTTC	CSVGSSVDSRPFF
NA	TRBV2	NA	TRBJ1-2	TGTGCCAGCAGTCTCTCTGGCTACACCTTC	CASSLSGYTF
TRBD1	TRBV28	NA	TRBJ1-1	TGTGCCAGCAGTCCCCAATTAGGGACAGCCAACACTGAAGCTTTCTTT	CASSPQLGTANTEAFF
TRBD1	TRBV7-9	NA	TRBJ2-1	TGTGCCAGCAGTGACAGGGTACTATCCTACAATGAGCAGTTCTTC	CASSDRVLSYNEQFF
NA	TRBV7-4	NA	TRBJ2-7	TGTGCCAGCAGCTTACGTCCATTGCCCCCACGAGGATACGAGCAGTACTTC	CASSLRPLPPRGYEQYF
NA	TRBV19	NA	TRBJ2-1	TGTGCCAGTAGTCCCCTGAGCACAGGGAGCTCCTACAATGAGCAGTTCTTC	CASSPLSTGSSYNEQFF
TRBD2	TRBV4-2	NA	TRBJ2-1	TGTGCCAGCAGCCAGTTCCCTACAGCGGGGGTGTACAATGAGCAGTTCTTC	CASSQFPTAGVYNEQFF
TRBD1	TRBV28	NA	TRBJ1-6	TGTGCCAGCAGTCCGAGACAGGGAAATAATTCACCCCTCCACTTT	CASSPRQGNNSPLHF
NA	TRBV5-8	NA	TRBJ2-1	TGTGCCAGTGGAGATCTTACTTTCGATGAGCAGTTCTTC	CASGDLTFDEQFF
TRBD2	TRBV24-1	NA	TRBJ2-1	TGTGCCACGGGGAGGGACTCCTACAATGAGCAGTTCTTC	CATGRDSYNEQFF
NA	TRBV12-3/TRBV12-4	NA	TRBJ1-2	TGTGCCAGCAGTTTCCGGGTAGGCTATGGCTACACCTTC	CASSFRVGYGYTF
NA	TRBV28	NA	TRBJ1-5	TGTGCCAGCAGTTTTCAGGGTATTGGCAATCAGCCCCAGCATTTT	CASSFQGIGNQPQHF
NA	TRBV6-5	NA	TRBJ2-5	TGTGCCAGCAGTTTATGGGCCGCTCGGAGGGAGACCCAGTACTTC	CASSLWAARRETQYF
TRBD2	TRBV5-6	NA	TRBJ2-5	TGTGCCAGCAGCTGGGGGACTAGCAGATGGGAGACCCAGTACTTC	CASSWGTSRWETQYF
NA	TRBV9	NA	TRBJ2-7	TGTGCCAGCAGCGTAGTTAGTCAGGGAGAGCAGTACTTC	CASSVVSQGEQYF
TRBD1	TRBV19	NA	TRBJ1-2	TGTGCCAGTAGTATCGAGGACAGGGGCCCCTATGGCTACACCTTC	CASSIEDRGPYGYTF
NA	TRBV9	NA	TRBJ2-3	TGTGCCAGCAGCGTCCTAGTCACAGATACGCAGTATTTT	CASSVLVTDTQYF
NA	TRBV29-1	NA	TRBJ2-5	TGCAGCGTTGAGGGCCTCCGGGACAAAGAGACCCAGTACTTC	CSVEGLRDKETQYF
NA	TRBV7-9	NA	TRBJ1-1	TGTGCCAGCAGCTCCTCGGGAACTGAAGCTTTCTTT	CASSSSGTEAFF
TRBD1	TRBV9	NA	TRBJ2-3	TGTGCCAGCAACAGGGGTTGGGGAGATACGCAGTATTTT	CASNRGWGDTQYF
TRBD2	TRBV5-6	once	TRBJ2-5	TGTGCCAGCAGCCCGGACTGGACGCGGGAGGAGACCCAGTACTTC	CASSPDWTREETQYF
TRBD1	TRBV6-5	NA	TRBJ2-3	TGTGCCAGCAGTCAACAGGGGGCGGCAGATACGCAGTATTTT	CASSQQGAADTQYF
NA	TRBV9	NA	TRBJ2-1	TGTGCCAGTTCCTCGGGATCCCTGTGGGATGAGCAGTTCTTC	CASSSGSLWDEQFF
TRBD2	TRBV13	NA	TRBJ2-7	TGTGCCAGCAGCTTTTCCCCCTTAGCGGGAGAATACGAGCAGTACTTC	CASSFSPLAGEYEQYF
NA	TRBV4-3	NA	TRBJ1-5	TGCGCCAGCAGCCAAGATAAGGGGCAGCCCCAGCATTTT	CASSQDKGQPQHF
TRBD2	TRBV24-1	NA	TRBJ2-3	TGTGCCACCAGTGATTTACGGACTAGCGGGACAACGACAGATACGCAGTATTTT	CATSDLRTSGTTTDTQYF
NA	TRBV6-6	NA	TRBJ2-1	TGTGCCAGCAGCTATTGGGCCTCAGACACTGAGCAGTTCTTC	CASSYWASDTEQFF
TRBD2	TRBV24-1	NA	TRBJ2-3	TGTGCCACCAGTGATTCTTTAGCGGGGAGCCGCGATACGCAGTATTTT	CATSDSLAGSRDTQYF